These 12 T cell receptor beta chains came from one sample sequenced in a study of T cells after posttransplantation cyclophosphamide. Sequencing was performed with immunoSEQ multiplex PCR; in TCRdb, only in-frame clones are kept and a portion is missing. The sample holds under 10,000 clones, 80% to 85% seen once. Cyclophosphamide on days +3 and +4 followed busulfan-fludarabine conditioning and a marrow graft. Sample: PBMCs, taken 1903 days after a stem cell transplant with posttransplant cyclophosphamide. These receptor sequences come from a female patient aged 40-49 years who received an allogeneic stem cell transplant from a related donor, was CMV-positive, and had no GVHD. Some of the T cells might come from the graft donor.

The gene calls are TRBV11-2 and TRBJ1-3; possible D gene TRBD1, 5 bases. The CDR3 is 18 residues long. Trimming took 0 bases from V and 3 from J, leaving 18 bases between them. The V gene's germline CDR1 is SGHAT and CDR2 FQNNGV. This chain's CDR3 is CASSLDGAPGAIGNTIYF. The CDR3 nucleotides are TGTGCCAGCAGCTTAGATGGGGCGCCAGGAGCTATTGGAAACACCATATATTTT. The whole variable domain, filled in from reference TRBV11-2 and TRBJ1-3, reads EAGVAQSPRYKIIEKRQSVAFWCNPISGHATLYWYQQILGQGPKLLIQFQNNGVVDDSQLPKDRFSAERLKGVDSTLKIQPAKLEDSAVYLCASSLDGAPGAIGNTIYFGEGSWLTVV.

This clone was picked up a small number of times. The genes are TRBV25-1 and TRBJ1-6; a possible D gene is TRBD1 (6 bases). V lost 3 bases and J lost 9, with 15 bases in between. Germline V lookup: CDR1 MGHDK, CDR2 SYGVNS. This CDR3 comprises 15 residues. As DNA, the CDR3 is TGTGCCAGCAGTGACCCGACAGGCGGAGGTTCACCCCTCCACTTT. Translated: CASSDPTGGGSPLHF.

The chain recombines TRBV7-9 with TRBJ2-7; D call uncertain. Germline CDR1 is SEHNR and CDR2 is FQNEAQ (reference sequence). The CDR3 has 14 amino acids. The germline V and J ends were trimmed by 6 bases and 2 bases, with 14 bases remaining between them. CDR3 region: CASSFPLKPYEQYF. The DNA of the CDR3 is TGTGCCAGCAGTTTCCCCCTCAAGCCCTACGAGCAGTACTTC.

On this clone: Relative to the germline gene, one junction end is altered; a read error may explain this. CDR3 loop: CASSVTGLPTDTQYF. The CDR3 nucleotides are TGTGCCAGCAGCGTAACGGGACTACCCACAGATACGCAGTATTTT. The chain recombines TRBV7-3 with TRBJ2-3; TRBD2 matches at 7 bases. The CDR3 loop spans 15 amino acids. CDR1 SGHTA and CDR2 FQGTGA come from the germline V gene. Full variable domain (outside the CDR3, taken from reference TRBV7-3 and TRBJ2-3): GAGVSQTPSNKVTEKGKYVELRCDPISGHTALYWYRQSLGQGPEFLIYFQGTGAADDSGLPNDRFFAVRPEGSVSTLKIQRTERGDSAVYLCASSVTGLPTDTQYFGPGTRLTVL.

The chain uses TRBV5-5 and TRBJ1-1; D is uncertain. CDR3 length: 14 amino acids. Per the germline V gene, CDR1 is SGHKS and CDR2 is YYEKEE (reference sequence). Trimming pared 4 bases from V and 0 bases from J, leaving 10 bases between. The CDR3 DNA reads as TGTGCCAGCAGCCTAGTCCGGTTGAACACTGAAGCTTTCTTT. As protein: CASSLVRLNTEAFF.

A remark on this clone: Its ends do not fully match the called genes, so a read error is possible. The genes are TRBV7-7 and TRBJ2-3, with D possibly TRBD1 on 6 matching bases. This CDR3 comprises 15 residues. Germline CDR1 and CDR2: SSHAT and FNYEAQ (reference sequence). CDR3 nucleotide sequence: TGTGCTAGCAGCATAACGACAGGCCCCACAGATACGCAGTATTTT. Translating gives CASSITTGPTDTQYF.

V is TRBV6-5 and J is TRBJ2-1; TRBD2 aligns across 13 bases. Germline CDR1 and CDR2: MNHEY and SVGAGI. Trimming took 6 bases from V and 8 from J; bases not matched to a gene: 7. The length of the CDR3 is 15 residues. Here the CDR3 reads CASRSGTSGVDEQFF. The CDR3 DNA follows: TGTGCCAGCAGATCCGGGACTAGCGGGGTAGATGAGCAGTTCTTC.

The rearrangement uses TRBV9 and TRBJ1-1; 9 bases match TRBD1. CDR3 length equals 14 residues. Germline V gene lookup returns CDR1 SGDLS and CDR2 YYNGEE. Trimming removed 4 bases from V and 5 bases from J; junction bases left unmatched: 6. CDR3 in amino acids: CASSQGTGRTEAFF. The CDR3 DNA follows: TGTGCCAGCAGCCAGGGGACAGGGCGAACTGAAGCTTTCTTT.

The chain links TRBV7-2 to TRBJ2-5, with 8 bases that match TRBD1. Germline CDR1 is SGHTA and CDR2 is FQGNSA. V lost 5 bases to trimming and J lost 2 bases; unmatched junction nucleotides: 7. The CDR3 is 15 amino acids. The CDR3, as DNA: TGTGCCAGCAGCCGTAGAAACAGGGGGCAAGAGACCCAGTACTTC. Amino acid sequence: CASSRRNRGQETQYF.

The J gene is TRBJ1-1, the V gene TRBV7-3; D is ambiguous. Deletions cut 1 base from V and 1 base from J, with 7 bases between. There are 14 residues in the CDR3. Germline loops: CDR1 SGHTA, CDR2 FQGTGA. The CDR3 protein is CASSLSPGNTEAFF. CDR3 nucleotides: TGTGCCAGCAGCTTAAGTCCAGGGAACACTGAAGCTTTCTTT.

The chain uses TRBV4-1 and TRBJ1-5; 7 bases are shared with TRBD1. The germline V gene encodes CDR1 MGHRA and CDR2 YSYEKL. V shed 4 bases, J shed 10 bases, and the junction held 7 bases outside the gene matches. The CDR3 has 13 residues. The CDR3 spells CASSPGTGEPQHF. The CDR3, as DNA: TGCGCCAGCAGCCCGGGAACAGGGGAACCCCAGCATTTT.

This rearrangement joins TRBV2 to TRBJ2-5; D not certain. The germline V gene encodes CDR1 SNHLY and CDR2 FYNNEI. V shed 5 bases and J shed 5 bases, with 3 bases lying between them. The CDR3 runs to 10 residues. CDR3 DNA sequence: TGTGCCAGCAGTCAGGAGACCCAGTACTTC. It specifies CASSQETQYF.